This entry lists 32 T cell receptor beta chains sequenced from one sample in a study of cytomegalovirus exposure and HLA in healthy donors. Sequencing used immunoSEQ multiplex PCR; TCRdb keeps in-frame clones, though not all of them. The sample shows just under 75,000 clones, roughly 94% of them seen only once. Sequences were obtained from PBMCs. All receptors derive from a woman aged 18-35 years in good health and CMV-seropositive.

The genes are TRBV9 and TRBJ2-1, with D perhaps matching TRBD1 (7 bases). Germline V gene lookup returns CDR1 SGDLS and CDR2 YYNGEE. The CDR3 loop spans 13 amino acids. The V and J ends lost 1 base and 9 bases respectively, with 11 bases between them. The CDR3 bases are TGTGCCAGCAGCGTACGGCAGGGGGGTGAGCAGTTCTTC. Its translation is CASSVRQGGEQFF.

The chain links TRBV2 to TRBJ1-2; TRBD1 aligns across 11 bases. The CDR3 has 18 residues. Germline V gene sequence: CDR1 SNHLY, CDR2 FYNNEI. V shed 7 bases and J 8 bases; nucleotides not matched to a gene: 21. The CDR3 bases are TGTGCCAGCAATTCCCGAAATGGGACAGGGGGACCGGTAGGAGGCTACACCTTC. It is translated as CASNSRNGTGGPVGGYTF.

The genes are TRBV11-2 and TRBJ1-1; 8 positions match TRBD1. The CDR3 is 11 amino acids. Germline CDR1 and CDR2: SGHAT and FQNNGV. V gave up 5 bases and J gave up 8 bases; unmatched junction bases: 1. The CDR3 sequence: CASSRTGEAFF. The CDR3 coding sequence is TGTGCCAGCAGCAGGACAGGGGAAGCTTTCTTT.

This chain uses TRBV7-9 with TRBJ1-2, with D possibly being TRBD1 (5 bases). Trimming removed 5 bases at V and 4 bases at J, with 17 bases between. From germline, CDR1 is SEHNR and CDR2 FQNEAQ (reference sequence). This CDR3 region has 15 residues. In DNA form, the CDR3 reads TGTGCCAGCAGCGGCAACTGGGGGGAGGGCTATGGCTACACCTTC. It is translated as CASSGNWGEGYGYTF.

Only one count was recorded for this clone. The rearrangement uses TRBV9 and TRBJ1-1; D possibly corresponds to TRBD1 (6 bases). CDR1 and CDR2 (germline): SGDLS, YYNGEE. The V and J ends lost 3 bases and 6 bases respectively, with 12 bases between them. The CDR3 consists of 13 residues. The CDR3 DNA sequence: TGTGCCAGCAGCGACGACAGGAGCCCTGAAGCTTTCTTT. Translated, it gives CASSDDRSPEAFF.

The V gene is TRBV6-6, the J gene TRBJ1-2, with TRBD1 as a possible D gene (5 bases). Deletions cut 6 bases from V and 7 bases from J, with 12 bases between. CDR1 and CDR2 (germline): MNHNY, SVGAGI (reference sequence). The CDR3 totals 12 residues. CDR3 nucleotides: TGTGCCAGCAGCCAGACGGGGGGTGGCTACACCTTC. Translation: CASSQTGGGYTF.

CDR3 sequence (DNA): TGTGCCAGCAGCCAGACAGGGTGGAATCAGCCCCAGCATTTT. Encoded protein: CASSQTGWNQPQHF. The J gene is TRBJ1-5, the V gene TRBV14; 7 bases match TRBD1. Germline-derived CDR1 and CDR2 are SGHDN and FVKESK. CDR3 length: 14 amino acids. Trimming cost V 3 bases and J 4 bases; bases outside gene matches: 3.

The chain has TRBV7-8 and TRBJ1-4, with 7 bases that match TRBD1. The CDR3 is 14 amino acids. CDR1 SGHVS and CDR2 FQNEAQ come from the germline V gene. V shed 5 bases, J shed 7 bases, and the junction held 7 bases outside the gene matches. In nucleotides, the CDR3 is TGTGCCAGCAGCGAATACAGGGGTGGTGAAAAACTGTTTTTT. Encoded protein: CASSEYRGGEKLFF.

Written as DNA, the CDR3 is TGTGCCAGCAGCCAAGGGACAGGGGGCGGCGAGTATACTGAAGCTTTCTTT. This gives the protein CASSQGTGGGEYTEAFF. The chain carries TRBV4-2 and TRBJ1-1; TRBD1 aligns across 11 bases. Unmatched junction bases numbered 9, after V lost 1 base and J lost 5 bases. Germline V gene lookup returns CDR1 LGHNA and CDR2 YNFKEQ. This CDR3 has 17 amino acids.

The chain is built from TRBV21-1 and TRBJ1-1; the table names TRBD1, a call not compared with the DNA. TRBV21-1 is noted as a pseudogene. The CDR3 contains 13 residues. DNA of the CDR3: TGTGCCAGCGGGGGACAGGAGGACACTGAAGCTTTCTTT. It translates to CASGGQEDTEAFF.

The chain carries TRBV19 and TRBJ2-1, with 8 bases matching TRBD2. Trimming took 3 bases from V and 0 from J; bases not matched to a gene: 4. The CDR3 loop spans 16 amino acids. The germline CDR1 and CDR2 sequences are LNHDA and SQIVND (reference sequence). The CDR3 here is CASSIPGTSSYNEQFF. The DNA of the CDR3 is TGTGCCAGTAGTATCCCCGGGACTAGCTCCTACAATGAGCAGTTCTTC.

In DNA form, the CDR3 reads TGTGCCAGCAGCTTGGCCCCGGACACGGTGAGGCGTACTGAAGCTTTCTTT. Its translation is CASSLAPDTVRRTEAFF. This chain uses TRBV5-5 with TRBJ1-1; D might be TRBD1 (5 bases). The CDR3 covers 17 residues. The V gene lost 0 bases and the J gene lost 5 bases, with 20 bases spanning the gap. Germline-derived CDR1 and CDR2 are SGHKS and YYEKEE (reference sequence).

This clone has just one count. The rearrangement links TRBV23-1 to TRBJ1-1; D not certain. TRBV23-1 is an ORF, with its function uncertain. This CDR3 region has 12 residues. Here the CDR3 DNA reads TGCGCTACCCGCCCAGGTCACACTGAAGCTTTCTTT. Translated: CATRPGHTEAFF.

V gene TRBV19 combines with J gene TRBJ1-1; no clear D gene. The CDR3 covers 16 residues. The V and J ends lost 5 bases and 0 bases respectively, with 16 bases between them. Germline loops: CDR1 LNHDA, CDR2 SQIVND (reference sequence). This chain's CDR3 is CASSARRTTMNTEAFF. The CDR3 DNA reads TGTGCCAGTAGTGCTCGTAGGACTACCATGAACACTGAAGCTTTCTTT.

V gene TRBV6-1 combines with J gene TRBJ1-2, with TRBD1 as a possible D gene (6 bases). Germline CDR1 reads MNHNS; CDR2 reads SASEGT. There are 14 residues in the CDR3. The V end was cut by 8 bases, the J end by 4 bases, with 17 bases between. Here the CDR3 reads CASSIVQGTYGYTF. The CDR3 DNA is TGTGCCAGCTCTATCGTACAGGGAACCTATGGCTACACCTTC.

CDR3 residues: CASSHDRGLFEAFF. CDR3 DNA: TGTGCCAGCAGCCACGACAGGGGGCTATTCGAAGCTTTCTTT. The chain carries TRBV4-2 and TRBJ1-1; 10 positions match TRBD1. CDR3 length equals 14 residues. V lost 3 bases to trimming and J lost 8 bases; unmatched junction nucleotides: 6. In germline, CDR1 is LGHNA, CDR2 YNFKEQ.

The chain couples TRBV18 to TRBJ2-7; possibly TRBD2 for D (5 bases). From germline, CDR1 is KGHSH and CDR2 LQKENI. There are 13 residues in the CDR3. V was pared by 0 bases and J by 7 bases, with 10 bases between. CDR3 residues: CASSPPTTGEQYF. The DNA for the CDR3 is TGTGCCAGCTCACCACCTACTACGGGGGAGCAGTACTTC.

The genes are TRBV28 and TRBJ1-2; D perhaps matches TRBD1 (5 bases). The germline V gene encodes CDR1 MDHEN and CDR2 SYDVKM. Trimming took 8 bases from V and 0 from J, leaving 7 bases between them. The CDR3 totals 12 residues. Here the CDR3 reads CASGRANYGYTF. The CDR3 DNA is TGTGCCAGCGGCAGGGCTAACTATGGCTACACCTTC.

The chain uses TRBV7-9 and TRBJ2-1, with D possibly matching TRBD1 (6 bases). Trimming cost V 5 bases and J 0 bases, with 11 bases left between them. The CDR3 is 15 amino acids. Germline V gene data show CDR1 as SEHNR and CDR2 as FQNEAQ (reference sequence). The CDR3 DNA follows: TGTGCCAGCAGCCCAGACAGGAGCTCCTACAATGAGCAGTTCTTC. Translation gives CASSPDRSSYNEQFF.

The rearrangement joins TRBV30 to TRBJ2-2, with D tentatively TRBD2 (6 bases). The V gene lost 0 bases and the J gene lost 7 bases, with 12 bases spanning the gap. Germline-derived CDR1 and CDR2 are GTSNPN and SVGIG (reference sequence). The CDR3 has 14 amino acids. The DNA for the CDR3 is TGTGCCTGGAGTGTATTGCGGGAAGGCGGGGAGCTGTTTTTT. It yields the protein CAWSVLREGGELFF.

The genes are TRBV2 and TRBJ1-5; D is unresolved. The CDR3 covers 15 residues. V was shortened by 1 base and J by 0 bases, with 7 bases between the two germline ends. Germline CDR1 and CDR2: SNHLY and FYNNEI. The CDR3 protein is CASSEGAYSNQPQHF. The CDR3, as DNA: TGTGCCAGCAGTGAAGGCGCCTATAGCAATCAGCCCCAGCATTTT.

This chain joins TRBV15 and TRBJ2-1; 8 nucleotides line up with TRBD1. Germline CDR1 reads LNHNV; CDR2 reads YYDKDF (reference sequence). V lost 1 base, J lost 7 bases, and 9 bases stayed unmatched. The CDR3 covers 16 residues. CDR3 coding DNA: TGTGCCACCAGCAGAGTGAGGCAGGGGGCGCAAAATGAGCAGTTCTTC. Translating it yields CATSRVRQGAQNEQFF.

The chain combines TRBV2 with TRBJ1-1; 7 nucleotides agree with TRBD1. Germline CDR1 and CDR2: SNHLY and FYNNEI. V lost 6 bases to trimming and J lost 1 base; unmatched junction nucleotides: 8. The CDR3 covers 15 residues. The chain's CDR3 is CASRETGLKNTEAFF. The CDR3 DNA sequence: TGTGCCAGCAGGGAGACAGGGTTAAAGAACACTGAAGCTTTCTTT.

This sequence joins TRBV30 and TRBJ2-7, with D tentatively TRBD1 (6 bases). There are 12 residues in the CDR3. Germline lookup yields CDR1 GTSNPN and CDR2 SVGIG (reference sequence). Trimming shortened V by 4 bases and J by 7 bases, and 14 bases separated the two germline ends. The CDR3 DNA reads as TGTGCCTGGAACAGGGATGTGGGGGAGCAGTACTTC. Protein product: CAWNRDVGEQYF.

In this sample, this clone turned up a few times. V gene TRBV2 combines with J gene TRBJ2-5, with TRBD2 matching 14 bases. Germline values: CDR1 SNHLY, CDR2 FYNNEI. Losses at the gene ends were 6 bases for V and 3 bases for J; bases not matched to a gene: 18. This CDR3 has 20 residues. CDR3: CASREHPIGTSGRFKETQYF. For the CDR3, the DNA is TGTGCCAGCAGAGAGCACCCCATAGGGACTAGCGGGAGATTTAAAGAGACCCAGTACTTC.

This clone was counted a single time. The chain is built from TRBV15 and TRBJ2-6; 7 bases fit TRBD1. V gave up 3 bases and J gave up 10 bases; unmatched junction bases: 9. Germline V gives CDR1 LNHNV, CDR2 YYDKDF (reference sequence). This CDR3 region has 15 residues. Here the CDR3 reads CATSRSQGVVNVLTF. The DNA for the CDR3 is TGTGCCACCAGCAGGTCGCAGGGGGTTGTGAACGTCCTGACTTTC.

This rearrangement joins TRBV4-2 to TRBJ1-4; unclear D gene. The germline V and J ends were trimmed by 2 bases and 7 bases, with 14 bases remaining between them. This CDR3 contains 15 residues. Looked up from germline, CDR1 is LGHNA and CDR2 is YNFKEQ. The CDR3 DNA is TGTGCCAGCAGCCAACATCCCGCAGAGGCTGAAAAACTGTTTTTT. Translation gives CASSQHPAEAEKLFF.

The gene calls are TRBV5-4 and TRBJ1-4; D gene unclear. CDR1 and CDR2 from the germline V gene are SGHNT and YYREEE (reference sequence). Trimming removed 1 base from V and 5 bases from J, with 12 bases in between. There are 15 residues in the CDR3. CDR3 loop: CASSLSPGTNEKLFF. CDR3 bases: TGTGCCAGCAGCTTGAGTCCAGGAACAAATGAAAAACTGTTTTTT.

V usage is TRBV15 and J usage is TRBJ1-6; tentative D call: TRBD1 (6 bases). Germline V gene data show CDR1 as LNHNV and CDR2 as YYDKDF (reference sequence). CDR3 length: 15 residues. V was cut by 1 base and J by 8 bases, with 12 bases left in between. CDR3 nucleotide sequence: TGTGCCACCAGCAGAGGGACAGTCGGGGATTCACCCCTCCACTTT. Its translation: CATSRGTVGDSPLHF.

The V gene is TRBV6-5, the J gene TRBJ1-2, with 11 bases fitting TRBD1. Germline V lookup: CDR1 MNHEY, CDR2 SVGAGI. J was trimmed by 7 bases and V by 2 bases; bases with no gene match: 6. This CDR3 spans 15 amino acids. In DNA, the CDR3 is TGTGCCAGCAGTTACGTGTTAGGGACAGGGGGTGGCTACACCTTC. Translated, it gives CASSYVLGTGGGYTF.

V gene TRBV5-1 combines with J gene TRBJ1-1; D gene ambiguous. Germline-derived CDR1 and CDR2 are SGHRS and YFSETQ. The CDR3 totals 15 residues. V lost 0 bases, J lost 1 base, and 10 bases lay in between. The CDR3 DNA follows: TGCGCCAGCAGCTTGGTTAGGGAGGCGAACACTGAAGCTTTCTTT. Translated, it gives CASSLVREANTEAFF. Based on the CDR3 plus reference TRBV5-1 and TRBJ1-1, the full variable domain is KAGVTQTPRYLIKTRGQQVTLSCSPISGHRSVSWYQQTPGQGLQFLFEYFSETQRNKGNFPGRFSGRQFSNSRSEMNVSTLELGDSALYLCASSLVREANTEAFFGQGTRLTVV.

The V gene is TRBV2, the J gene TRBJ2-3, with TRBD1 as a possible D gene (5 bases). The germline gives CDR1 SNHLY, CDR2 FYNNEI. V was pared by 6 bases and J by 1 base, with 14 bases between. The CDR3 is 15 residues long. CDR3 in amino acids: CASRADRYRTDTQYF. The CDR3 coding sequence is TGTGCCAGCAGGGCCGACAGATACCGCACAGATACGCAGTATTTT.